This T cell receptor (beta chain) is from a study of regulatory T cells in long-lasting Graves disease. This sample's time point: newly diagnosed GD, antithyroid drugs for less than 3 months. PBMC RNA served as the TCR library source. From an endocrinology department in Xi'an, China, came the patients. Germline V gives CDR1 SEHNR, CDR2 FQNEAQ (reference sequence). V was shortened by 0 bases and J by 6 bases, with 17 bases between the two germline ends. The CDR3 contains 16 residues. Assembly of TCR beta libraries relied on iRepertoire HTBI primers together with Arm-PCR of CDR3 regions. TCRdb reprocessed the multiplex PCR reads via MiXCR and lists one record per CDR3 protein. The sample has more than 300,000 distinct CDR3 sequences; approximately 10% are singletons. These data are also associated with another study on T cells in Graves' hyperthyroidism and ophthalmopathy.

The material was peripheral blood mononuclear cells (PBMCs), obtained at new diagnosis, from a patient treated with antithyroid drugs. The gene calls are TRBV7-9 and TRBJ1-2, with D maybe TRBD1 (5 bases). This TCR was recovered from a woman aged 18-29 years with Graves disease. CDR3 residues: CASSLAPRVREDGYTF. The CDR3 nucleotides read TGTGCCAGCAGCTTAGCACCCAGGGTGAGAGAGGATGGCTACACCTTC.